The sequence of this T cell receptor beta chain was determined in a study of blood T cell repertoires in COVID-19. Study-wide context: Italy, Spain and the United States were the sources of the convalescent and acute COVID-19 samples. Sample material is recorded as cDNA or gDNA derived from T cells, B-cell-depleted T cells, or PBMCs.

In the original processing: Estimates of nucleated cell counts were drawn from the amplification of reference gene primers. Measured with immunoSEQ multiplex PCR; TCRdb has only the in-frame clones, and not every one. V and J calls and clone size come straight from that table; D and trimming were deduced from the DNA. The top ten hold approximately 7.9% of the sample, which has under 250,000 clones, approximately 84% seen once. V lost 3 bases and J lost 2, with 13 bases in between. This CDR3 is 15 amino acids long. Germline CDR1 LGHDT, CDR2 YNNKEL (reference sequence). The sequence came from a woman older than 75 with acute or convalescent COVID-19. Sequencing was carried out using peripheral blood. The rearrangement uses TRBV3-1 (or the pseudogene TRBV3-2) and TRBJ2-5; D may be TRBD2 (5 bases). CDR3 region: CASSHRRTLQETQYF. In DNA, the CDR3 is TGTGCCAGCAGCCATAGGCGGACTCTACAAGAGACCCAGTACTTC.